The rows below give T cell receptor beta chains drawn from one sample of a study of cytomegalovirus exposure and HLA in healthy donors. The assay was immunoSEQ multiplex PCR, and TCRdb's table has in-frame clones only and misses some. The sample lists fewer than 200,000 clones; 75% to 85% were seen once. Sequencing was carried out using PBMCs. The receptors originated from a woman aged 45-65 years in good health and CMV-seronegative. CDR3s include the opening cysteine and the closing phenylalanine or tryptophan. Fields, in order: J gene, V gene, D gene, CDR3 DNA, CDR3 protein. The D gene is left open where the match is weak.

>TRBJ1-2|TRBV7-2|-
TGTGCCAGCAGCTTAGGCGGGGCAAACTATGGCTACACCTTC
CASSLGGANYGYTF
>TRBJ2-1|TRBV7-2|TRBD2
TGTGCCAGCAGCTTCCTGGTGGGGGGGTTTGAGCAGTTCTTC
CASSFLVGGFEQFF
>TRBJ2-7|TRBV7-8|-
TGTGCCAGCAGCTTAGATCTTGGCAGGGGTGACGAGCAGTACTTC
CASSLDLGRGDEQYF
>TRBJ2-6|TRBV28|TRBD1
TGTGCCAGCAGTCCTTCCGGGACAGGGGGCCCTGGGGCCAACGTCCTGACTTTC
CASSPSGTGGPGANVLTF
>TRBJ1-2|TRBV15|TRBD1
TGTGCCACCAGCAGGGTCGGACAGGGGGCGTTTTCCTATGGCTACACCTTC
CATSRVGQGAFSYGYTF
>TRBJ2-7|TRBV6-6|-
TGTGCCAGCACGGGTAGCTCCTACGAGCAGTACTTC
CASTGSSYEQYF
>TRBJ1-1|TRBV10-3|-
TGTGCCATCAGTGAGACCCGAGGGGGCACTGAAGCTTTCTTT
CAISETRGGTEAFF
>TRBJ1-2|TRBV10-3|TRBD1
TGTGCCATCAGCCGCGGGGAAGGGGCGCAGGGGGATGGCTACACCTTC
CAISRGEGAQGDGYTF
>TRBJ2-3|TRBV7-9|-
TGTGCCAGCAGCTTAGAAAGGAGATCAACTAGCACAGATACGCAGTATTTT
CASSLERRSTSTDTQYF
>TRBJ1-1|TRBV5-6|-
TGTGCCAGCAGCTTTTCGCGGGAAGGGTCCACTGAAGCTTTCTTT
CASSFSREGSTEAFF
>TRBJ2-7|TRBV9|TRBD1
TGTGCCAGCAGCGTAGATCCGGGACAGGGCTACGAGCAGTACTTC
CASSVDPGQGYEQYF
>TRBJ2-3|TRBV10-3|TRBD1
TGTGCCATCAGTCACAGGGGTTCTAGGGTAGATACGCAGTATTTT
CAISHRGSRVDTQYF